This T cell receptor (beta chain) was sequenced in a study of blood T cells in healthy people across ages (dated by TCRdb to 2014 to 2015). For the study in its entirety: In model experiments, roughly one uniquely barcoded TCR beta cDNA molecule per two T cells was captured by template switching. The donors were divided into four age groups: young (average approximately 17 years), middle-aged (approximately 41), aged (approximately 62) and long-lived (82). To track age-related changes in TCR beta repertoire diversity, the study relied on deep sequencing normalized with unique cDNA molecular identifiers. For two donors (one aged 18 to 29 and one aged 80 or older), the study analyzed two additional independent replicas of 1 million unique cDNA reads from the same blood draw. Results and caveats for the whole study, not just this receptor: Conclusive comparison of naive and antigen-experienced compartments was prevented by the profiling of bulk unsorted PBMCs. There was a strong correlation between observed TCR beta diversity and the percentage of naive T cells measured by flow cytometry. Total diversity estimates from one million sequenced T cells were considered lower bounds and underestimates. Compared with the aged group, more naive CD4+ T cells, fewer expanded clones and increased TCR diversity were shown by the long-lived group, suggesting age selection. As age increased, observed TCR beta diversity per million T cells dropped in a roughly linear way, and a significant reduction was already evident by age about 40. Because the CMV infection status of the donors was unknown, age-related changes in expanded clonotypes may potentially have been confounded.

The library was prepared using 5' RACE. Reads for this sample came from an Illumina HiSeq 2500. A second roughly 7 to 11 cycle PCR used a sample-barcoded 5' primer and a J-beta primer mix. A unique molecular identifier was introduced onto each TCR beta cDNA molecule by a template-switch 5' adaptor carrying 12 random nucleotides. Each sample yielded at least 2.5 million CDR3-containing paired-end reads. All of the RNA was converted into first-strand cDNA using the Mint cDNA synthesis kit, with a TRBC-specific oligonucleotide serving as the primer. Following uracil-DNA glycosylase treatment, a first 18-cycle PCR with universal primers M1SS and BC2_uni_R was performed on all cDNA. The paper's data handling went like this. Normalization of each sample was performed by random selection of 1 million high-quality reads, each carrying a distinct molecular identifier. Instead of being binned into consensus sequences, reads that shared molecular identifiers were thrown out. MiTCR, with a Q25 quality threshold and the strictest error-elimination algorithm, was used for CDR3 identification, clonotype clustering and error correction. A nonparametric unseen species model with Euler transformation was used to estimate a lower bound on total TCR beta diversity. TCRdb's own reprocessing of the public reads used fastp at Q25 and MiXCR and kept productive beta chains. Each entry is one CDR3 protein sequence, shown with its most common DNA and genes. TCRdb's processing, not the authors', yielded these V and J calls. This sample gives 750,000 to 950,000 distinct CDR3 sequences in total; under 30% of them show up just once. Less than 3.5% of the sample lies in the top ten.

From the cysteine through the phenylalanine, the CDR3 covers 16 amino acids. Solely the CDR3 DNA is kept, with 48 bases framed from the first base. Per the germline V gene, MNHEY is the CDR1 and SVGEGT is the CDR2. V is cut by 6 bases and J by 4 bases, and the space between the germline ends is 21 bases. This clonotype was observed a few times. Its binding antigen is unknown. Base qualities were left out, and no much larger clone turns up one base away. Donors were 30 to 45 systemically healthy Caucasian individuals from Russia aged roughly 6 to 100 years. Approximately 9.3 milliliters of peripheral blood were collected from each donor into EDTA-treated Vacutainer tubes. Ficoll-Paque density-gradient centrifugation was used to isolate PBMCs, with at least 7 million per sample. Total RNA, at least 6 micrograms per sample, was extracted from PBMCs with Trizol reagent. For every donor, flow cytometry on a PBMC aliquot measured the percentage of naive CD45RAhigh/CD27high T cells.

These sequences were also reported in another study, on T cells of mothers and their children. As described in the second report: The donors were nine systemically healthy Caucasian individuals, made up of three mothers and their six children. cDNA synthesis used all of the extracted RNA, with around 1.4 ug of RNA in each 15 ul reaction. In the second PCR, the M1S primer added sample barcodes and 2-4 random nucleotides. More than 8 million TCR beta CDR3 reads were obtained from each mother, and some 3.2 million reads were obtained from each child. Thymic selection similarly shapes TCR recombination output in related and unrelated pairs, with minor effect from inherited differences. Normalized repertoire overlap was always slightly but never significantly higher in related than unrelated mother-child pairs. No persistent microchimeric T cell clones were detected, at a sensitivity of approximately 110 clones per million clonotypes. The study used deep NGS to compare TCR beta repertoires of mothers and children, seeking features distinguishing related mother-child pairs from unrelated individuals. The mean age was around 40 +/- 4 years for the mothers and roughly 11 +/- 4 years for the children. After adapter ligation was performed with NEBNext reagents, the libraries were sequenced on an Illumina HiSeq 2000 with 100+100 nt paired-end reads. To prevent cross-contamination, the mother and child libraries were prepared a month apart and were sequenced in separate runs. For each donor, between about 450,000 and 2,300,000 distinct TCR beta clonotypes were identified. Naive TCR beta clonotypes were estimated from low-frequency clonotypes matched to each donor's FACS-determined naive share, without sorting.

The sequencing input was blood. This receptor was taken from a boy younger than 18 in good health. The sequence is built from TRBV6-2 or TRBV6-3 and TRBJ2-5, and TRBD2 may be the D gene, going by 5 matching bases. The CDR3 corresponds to CASSPGESSRVETQYF. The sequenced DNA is TGTGCCAGCAGCCCCGGGGAGTCCTCGAGGGTAGAGACCCAGTACTTC.